The clone carrying this T cell receptor (beta chain) was counted between two and nine times. Antigen unknown. These data originate in a study of molecular identifiers for immune sequencing clone quantification. Previously described methods and listed TCR primers were employed for the bulk TCR libraries. MiXCR was run by TCRdb on the PCR reads, yielding one entry per CDR3 protein. The profile shows hundreds of thousands of distinct CDR3 sequences, roughly 25% of them singletons. V lost 3 bases to trimming and J lost 2 bases; unmatched junction nucleotides: 4. This CDR3 spans 14 amino acids. Germline assignment: CDR1 SGDLS and CDR2 YYNGEE. Study results and caveats: Even with 1 million or so naive cells present, spiked Jurkat TCR RNA from one cell was reportedly detectable.

Specimen: naive CD8+ T cells from blood, with Jurkat cell RNA spiked in. Subset defined: FACS-sorted CD8+CD4-CCR7+CD45RA+ naive T cells. The rearrangement uses TRBV9 and TRBJ2-5; 7 bases are shared with TRBD1. The sequence came from a human donor in good health. Some libraries in this study had Jurkat cell RNA spiked in. The CDR3, as DNA: TGTGCCAGCAGCGCTCGGGACAGTCAAGAGACCCAGTACTTC. Translation gives CASSARDSQETQYF.